These 16 T cell receptor beta chains were all obtained from the same sample, sequenced in a study of T cell responses to AZD1222 COVID-19 vaccine. Only in-frame clones appear in the TCRdb table, and some are missing; sequencing was by immunoSEQ multiplex PCR. The table includes 150,000 or so clones, around 89% detected once. Here the sequenced sample was peripheral blood, taken on day 0 of MenACWY control vaccination. These receptors were obtained from an adult in good health.

The rearrangement links TRBV27 to TRBJ2-7; D assignment may be TRBD1 or TRBD2 (5 bases each). CDR1 is MNHEY and CDR2 is SMNVEV in the germline V gene (reference sequence). The CDR3 consists of 14 residues. The V end lost 6 bases, the J end lost 2 bases, and 14 bases lay between the germline ends. The CDR3 sequence is CASRRRDRAYEQYF. CDR3 DNA: TGTGCCAGCAGGCGTCGGGACCGCGCCTACGAGCAGTACTTC.

The chain combines TRBV9 with TRBJ1-1, with D perhaps TRBD1 (5 bases). Germline values: CDR1 SGDLS, CDR2 YYNGEE. Trimming took 4 bases from V and 7 from J, leaving 8 bases between them. This CDR3 comprises 11 residues. The CDR3 loop reads CASSTQGEAFF. The CDR3 DNA sequence: TGTGCCAGCAGCACCCAGGGTGAAGCTTTCTTT.

The chain is built from TRBV19 and TRBJ1-2; 7 bases line up with TRBD1. Germline trimming cut 3 bases from V and 2 bases from J; bases unmatched to any gene: 6. The CDR3 runs to 15 residues. Germline-derived CDR1 and CDR2 are LNHDA and SQIVND (reference sequence). The CDR3 DNA reads as TGTGCCAGTAGTATCGACGGGACAGCCAACTATGGCTACACCTTC. It codes for CASSIDGTANYGYTF.

V gene TRBV3-1 (or the pseudogene TRBV3-2) combines with J gene TRBJ2-2; D not resolved. CDR3 length: 12 residues. Germline V lookup: CDR1 LGHDT, CDR2 YNNKEL (reference sequence). V was cut by 2 bases and J by 8 bases, with 6 bases left in between. CDR3 amino acids: CASSQREGELFF. The CDR3 bases are TGTGCCAGCAGCCAACGTGAGGGGGAGCTGTTTTTT.

This clone appeared once. This chain uses TRBV24-1 with TRBJ1-2; D uncertain. The CDR3 is 12 amino acids. V was cut by 5 bases and J by 8 bases, with 11 bases left in between. Germline-derived CDR1 and CDR2 are KGHDR and SFDVKD. CDR3 region: CATSATPGGYTF. The CDR3 DNA reads TGTGCCACCAGTGCCACCCCGGGGGGCTACACCTTC.

V is TRBV6-5 and J is TRBJ1-2, with 7 bases fitting TRBD1. Germline-derived CDR1 and CDR2 are MNHEY and SVGAGI. The CDR3 covers 15 residues. V lost 0 bases and J lost 7; bases outside the gene matches: 8. The CDR3 region is CASSYSVDRDIGYTF. The DNA of the CDR3 is TGTGCCAGCAGTTACTCCGTTGACAGGGACATTGGCTACACCTTC.

The gene calls are TRBV15 and TRBJ1-3; D remains unclear. Germline loops: CDR1 LNHNV, CDR2 YYDKDF (reference sequence). This CDR3 region has 15 residues. The germline V and J ends were trimmed by 1 base and 2 bases, with 9 bases remaining between them. The CDR3 loop is CATSRGTAPGNTIYF. CDR3 DNA sequence: TGTGCCACCAGCAGAGGGACGGCCCCTGGAAACACCATATATTTT.

V gene TRBV5-1 combines with J gene TRBJ2-5; D unclear. V was clipped by 1 base and J by 5 bases, with 12 bases between them. CDR3 length: 14 residues. Germline CDR1 and CDR2: SGHRS and YFSETQ. The CDR3 DNA follows: TGCGCCAGCAGCTTGAGTGGTGGCGTGGAGACCCAGTACTTC. The encoded protein is CASSLSGGVETQYF.

V gene TRBV6-5 combines with J gene TRBJ1-1; 7 bases align to TRBD1. This CDR3 region has 13 residues. V lost 6 bases and J lost 4; bases outside the gene matches: 5. In germline, CDR1 is MNHEY, CDR2 SVGAGI. The CDR3 protein is CASSLRGFTEAFF. The CDR3 DNA reads as TGTGCCAGCAGCCTCAGGGGGTTCACTGAAGCTTTCTTT.

The rearrangement joins TRBV28 to TRBJ1-1, with D unclear. The V gene's germline CDR1 is MDHEN and CDR2 SYDVKM. The CDR3 extends over 13 amino acids. Trimming cost V 1 base and J 1 base, with 4 bases left between them. Here the CDR3 DNA reads TGTGCCAGCAGTTTATTTCAGAACACTGAAGCTTTCTTT. Its translation: CASSLFQNTEAFF.

V usage is TRBV19 and J usage is TRBJ2-1; maybe TRBD2 (5 bases). CDR1 and CDR2 from the germline V gene are LNHDA and SQIVND (reference sequence). Trimming took off 5 bases at V and 0 bases at J, with 11 bases between the two ends. This CDR3 has 15 amino acids. CDR3 in DNA: TGTGCCAGTAGTTATGTCGCGGGCTCCTACAATGAGCAGTTCTTC. Protein sequence: CASSYVAGSYNEQFF.

The chain joins TRBV24-1 to TRBJ2-3; D is ambiguous. Between the trimmed V and J ends, which lost 1 base and 2 bases, there was a span of 12 bases. The length of the CDR3 is 16 residues. Germline V gives CDR1 KGHDR, CDR2 SFDVKD. For the CDR3, the DNA is TGTGCCACCAGTGATTTAACCGGCACGAACACAGATACGCAGTATTTT. Protein sequence: CATSDLTGTNTDTQYF.

The gene calls are TRBV13 and TRBJ1-1; D remains unclear. The V and J ends lost 0 bases and 5 bases respectively, with 13 bases between them. The CDR3 runs 15 residues. Germline V gene sequence: CDR1 PRHDT, CDR2 FYEKMQ (reference sequence). CDR3 in DNA: TGTGCCAGCAGCTTAGGCCGGACTCCCCTGACTGAAGCTTTCTTT. Its translation is CASSLGRTPLTEAFF.

The V and J genes are TRBV27 and TRBJ2-7; D gene uncertain. Germline CDR1 and CDR2: MNHEY and SMNVEV (reference sequence). The CDR3 consists of 14 residues. Trimming pared 5 bases from V and 6 bases from J, leaving 17 bases between. CDR3 in amino acids: CASSPRATKGEQYF. The CDR3 DNA reads as TGTGCCAGCAGTCCGCGTGCAACAAAGGGCGAGCAGTACTTC.

This chain links TRBV12-3 or TRBV12-4 with TRBJ2-7; the D call may be TRBD1 or TRBD2 (5 bases each). This CDR3 has 13 residues. Trimming stripped 6 bases from V and 1 base from J, with 10 bases between. DNA of the CDR3: TGTGCCAGCAGCCTTGGGGGTTCCTACGAGCAGTACTTC. Its protein is CASSLGGSYEQYF.

The chain recombines TRBV6-5 with TRBJ1-1, with TRBD1 matching 8 bases. Per the germline V gene, CDR1 is MNHEY and CDR2 is SVGAGI. The CDR3 is made up of 14 amino acids. The V segment lost 6 bases and the J segment 1 base; nucleotides outside the gene matches: 4. As DNA, the CDR3 is TGTGCCAGCAGACTTCAGGGGGCGAACACTGAAGCTTTCTTT. Its protein is CASRLQGANTEAFF.